These T cell receptor beta chains were read from a single sample in a study of cytomegalovirus exposure and HLA in healthy donors. Clones were read by immunoSEQ multiplex PCR, and TCRdb kept only the in-frame ones, dropping some. The repertoire consists of about 200,000 clones, with 75% to 90% occurring once and the leading ten covering around 0.31%. The sequenced material came from PBMCs. The receptors come from a woman in her thirties in good health and CMV-seronegative. Each CDR3 is given with its conserved first and last residue. D genes are given only for firm matches. The size entry is marked missing in some rows and otherwise reads once, few, many or a size class.

clone size: -; V gene: TRBV28; CDR3 length: 14; D gene: TRBD2; J gene: TRBJ2-5; CDR3 protein: CASKTSGVQETQYF; CDR3 DNA: TGTGCCAGCAAGACTAGCGGGGTCCAAGAGACCCAGTACTTC
clone size: -; V gene: TRBV5-1; CDR3 length: 16; D gene: TRBD2; J gene: TRBJ2-1; CDR3 protein: CASSLAGLAGATEQFF; CDR3 DNA: TGCGCCAGCAGCTTGGCGGGACTAGCGGGGGCCACTGAGCAGTTCTTC
clone size: -; V gene: TRBV7-3; CDR3 length: 13; D gene: -; J gene: TRBJ2-7; CDR3 protein: CASSPTETDEQYF; CDR3 DNA: TGTGCCAGCAGCCCTACAGAAACCGACGAGCAGTACTTC
clone size: -; V gene: TRBV18; CDR3 length: 16; D gene: TRBD2; J gene: TRBJ2-5; CDR3 protein: CASSTLGTSGTETQYF; CDR3 DNA: TGTGCCAGCTCAACTCTCGGGACTAGCGGTACGGAGACCCAGTACTTC
clone size: -; V gene: TRBV29-1; CDR3 length: 15; D gene: -; J gene: TRBJ1-3; CDR3 protein: CSVPILGHSGNTIYF; CDR3 DNA: TGCAGCGTTCCTATATTGGGCCACTCTGGAAACACCATATATTTT
clone size: -; V gene: TRBV9; CDR3 length: 15; D gene: TRBD2; J gene: TRBJ2-3; CDR3 protein: CASSAFGGAADTQYF; CDR3 DNA: TGTGCCAGCAGCGCCTTCGGGGGGGCAGCAGATACGCAGTATTTT
clone size: -; V gene: TRBV11-2; CDR3 length: 19; D gene: TRBD2; J gene: TRBJ2-1; CDR3 protein: CASSSPEYQGGRSYNEQFF; CDR3 DNA: TGTGCCAGCAGCTCTCCCGAGTATCAGGGCGGGAGATCCTACAATGAGCAGTTCTTC
clone size: few; V gene: TRBV15; CDR3 length: 16; D gene: TRBD1; J gene: TRBJ1-5; CDR3 protein: CATSRDLGTELQPQHF; CDR3 DNA: TGTGCCACCAGCAGAGATCTCGGGACAGAACTTCAGCCCCAGCATTTT
clone size: -; V gene: TRBV5-1; CDR3 length: 16; D gene: TRBD2; J gene: TRBJ2-7; CDR3 protein: CASSQRTSGRPYEQYF; CDR3 DNA: TGCGCCAGCAGCCAGAGGACTAGCGGGAGACCCTACGAGCAGTACTTC
clone size: once; V gene: TRBV19; CDR3 length: 13; D gene: TRBD2; J gene: TRBJ2-7; CDR3 protein: CASNTGGAYEQYF; CDR3 DNA: TGTGCCAGTAATACCGGGGGGGCCTACGAGCAGTACTTC
clone size: -; V gene: TRBV7-9; CDR3 length: 17; D gene: TRBD2; J gene: TRBJ2-3; CDR3 protein: CASSQGPSGSLTDTQYF; CDR3 DNA: TGTGCCAGCAGCCAAGGACCTAGCGGGTCCCTCACAGATACGCAGTATTTT
clone size: -; V gene: TRBV6-5; CDR3 length: 15; D gene: -; J gene: TRBJ1-5; CDR3 protein: CASSQGPHRGQPQHF; CDR3 DNA: TGTGCCAGCAGCCAGGGGCCTCATAGAGGGCAGCCCCAGCATTTT
clone size: -; V gene: TRBV28; CDR3 length: 12; D gene: -; J gene: TRBJ1-5; CDR3 protein: CASRGPNQPQHF; CDR3 DNA: TGTGCCAGCAGGGGCCCCAATCAGCCCCAGCATTTT
clone size: -; V gene: TRBV6-6; CDR3 length: 13; D gene: TRBD1; J gene: TRBJ1-4; CDR3 protein: CASSYRGLEKLFF; CDR3 DNA: TGTGCCAGCAGTTACAGGGGGCTAGAAAAACTGTTTTTT
clone size: -; V gene: TRBV11-2; CDR3 length: 15; D gene: -; J gene: TRBJ1-2; CDR3 protein: CASSLEGARHYGYTF; CDR3 DNA: TGTGCCAGCAGCTTAGAAGGGGCGAGGCACTATGGCTACACCTTC
clone size: -; V gene: TRBV19; CDR3 length: 15; D gene: -; J gene: TRBJ2-7; CDR3 protein: CASSIGRAPSYEQYF; CDR3 DNA: TGTGCCAGTAGTATTGGCAGGGCTCCCTCCTACGAGCAGTACTTC
clone size: -; V gene: TRBV29-1; CDR3 length: 14; D gene: -; J gene: TRBJ2-1; CDR3 protein: CSVGGTRDDLGQFF; CDR3 DNA: TGCAGCGTTGGCGGGACTCGGGACGACCTGGGGCAGTTCTTC
clone size: -; V gene: TRBV6-1; CDR3 length: 15; D gene: -; J gene: TRBJ1-5; CDR3 protein: CASSDVRGLKEPQHF; CDR3 DNA: TGTGCCAGCAGTGATGTTAGGGGGTTAAAGGAGCCCCAGCATTTT
clone size: -; V gene: TRBV5-6; CDR3 length: 15; D gene: TRBD1; J gene: TRBJ2-7; CDR3 protein: CASSLGGQGNYEQYF; CDR3 DNA: TGTGCCAGCAGCTTGGGGGGACAGGGTAACTACGAGCAGTACTTC
clone size: -; V gene: TRBV27; CDR3 length: 17; D gene: -; J gene: TRBJ2-7; CDR3 protein: CASSCILRGQPVYEQYF; CDR3 DNA: TGTGCCAGCAGTTGTATCTTGCGGGGACAGCCCGTCTACGAGCAGTACTTC
clone size: -; V gene: TRBV6-6; CDR3 length: 13; D gene: -; J gene: TRBJ2-1; CDR3 protein: CASSNGRVREQFF; CDR3 DNA: TGTGCCAGCAGTAACGGTCGAGTGAGAGAGCAGTTCTTC
clone size: -; V gene: TRBV2; CDR3 length: 14; D gene: TRBD1; J gene: TRBJ1-1; CDR3 protein: CASSGQGSSTEAFF; CDR3 DNA: TGTGCCAGCAGTGGACAGGGGTCGTCGACTGAAGCTTTCTTT
clone size: -; V gene: TRBV6-1; CDR3 length: 13; D gene: TRBD2; J gene: TRBJ2-7; CDR3 protein: CASALAGEYEQYF; CDR3 DNA: TGTGCCAGTGCACTAGCGGGGGAGTACGAGCAGTACTTC
clone size: -; V gene: TRBV2; CDR3 length: 14; D gene: TRBD2; J gene: TRBJ2-2; CDR3 protein: CASSELAETGELFF; CDR3 DNA: TGTGCCAGCAGTGAACTAGCGGAAACCGGGGAGCTGTTTTTT
clone size: -; V gene: TRBV28; CDR3 length: 13; D gene: -; J gene: TRBJ2-7; CDR3 protein: CASSDRSSYEQYF; CDR3 DNA: TGTGCCAGCTCTGACAGGAGCTCCTACGAGCAGTACTTC
clone size: -; V gene: TRBV27; CDR3 length: 14; D gene: -; J gene: TRBJ2-4; CDR3 protein: CASSLDYAKNIQYF; CDR3 DNA: TGTGCCAGCAGTTTGGACTACGCCAAAAACATTCAGTACTTC
clone size: -; V gene: TRBV15; CDR3 length: 14; D gene: -; J gene: TRBJ1-2; CDR3 protein: CATSRDRGRYGYTF; CDR3 DNA: TGTGCCACCAGCAGAGACAGGGGACGGTATGGCTACACCTTC
clone size: -; V gene: TRBV5-4; CDR3 length: 15; D gene: -; J gene: TRBJ1-2; CDR3 protein: CASSLGASSHSGYTF; CDR3 DNA: TGTGCCAGCAGCCTGGGAGCCTCATCCCACTCTGGCTACACCTTC
clone size: -; V gene: TRBV5-6; CDR3 length: 14; D gene: -; J gene: TRBJ2-7; CDR3 protein: CASSGTGTTYEQYF; CDR3 DNA: TGTGCCAGCAGCGGCACAGGGACAACCTACGAGCAGTACTTC
clone size: -; V gene: TRBV2; CDR3 length: 14; D gene: -; J gene: TRBJ2-1; CDR3 protein: CASSEARGFDEQFF; CDR3 DNA: TGTGCCAGCAGTGAAGCGAGGGGGTTCGATGAGCAGTTCTTC
clone size: -; V gene: TRBV5-4; CDR3 length: 15; D gene: -; J gene: TRBJ2-7; CDR3 protein: CASKRSGGPSYEQYF; CDR3 DNA: TGTGCCAGCAAGCGTAGTGGAGGGCCTTCCTACGAGCAGTACTTC
clone size: -; V gene: TRBV5-6; CDR3 length: 17; D gene: TRBD2; J gene: TRBJ2-1; CDR3 protein: CASSLGLAGAFYNEQFF; CDR3 DNA: TGTGCCAGCAGCTTGGGACTAGCGGGAGCGTTCTACAATGAGCAGTTCTTC